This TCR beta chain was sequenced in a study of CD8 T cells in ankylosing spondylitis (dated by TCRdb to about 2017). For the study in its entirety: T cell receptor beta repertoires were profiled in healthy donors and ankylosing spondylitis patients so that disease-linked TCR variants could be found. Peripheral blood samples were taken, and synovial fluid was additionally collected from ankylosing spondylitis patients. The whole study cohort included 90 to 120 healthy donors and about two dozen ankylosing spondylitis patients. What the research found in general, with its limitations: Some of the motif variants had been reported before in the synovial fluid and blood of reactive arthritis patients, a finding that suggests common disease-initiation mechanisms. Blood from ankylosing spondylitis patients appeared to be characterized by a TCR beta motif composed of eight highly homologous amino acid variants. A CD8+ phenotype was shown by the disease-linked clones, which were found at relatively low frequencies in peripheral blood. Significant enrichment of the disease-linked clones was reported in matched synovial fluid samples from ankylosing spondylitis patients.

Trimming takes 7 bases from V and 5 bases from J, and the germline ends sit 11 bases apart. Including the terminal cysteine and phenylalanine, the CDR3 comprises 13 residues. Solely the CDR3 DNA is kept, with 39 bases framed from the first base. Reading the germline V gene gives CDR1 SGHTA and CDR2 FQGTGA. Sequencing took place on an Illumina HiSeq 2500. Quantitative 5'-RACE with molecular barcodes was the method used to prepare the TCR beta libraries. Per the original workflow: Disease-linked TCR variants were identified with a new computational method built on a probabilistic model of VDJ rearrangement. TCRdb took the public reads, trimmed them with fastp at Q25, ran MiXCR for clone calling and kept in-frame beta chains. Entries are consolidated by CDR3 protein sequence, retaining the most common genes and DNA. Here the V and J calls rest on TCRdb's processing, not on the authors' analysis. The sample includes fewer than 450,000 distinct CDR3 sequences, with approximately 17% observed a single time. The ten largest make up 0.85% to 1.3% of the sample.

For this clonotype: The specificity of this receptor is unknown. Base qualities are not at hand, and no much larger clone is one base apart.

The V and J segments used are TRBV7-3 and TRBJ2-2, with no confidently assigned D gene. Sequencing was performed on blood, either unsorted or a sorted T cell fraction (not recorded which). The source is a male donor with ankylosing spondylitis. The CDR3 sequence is CASTEPNTGELFF. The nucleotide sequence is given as TGTGCCAGCACGGAGCCTAATACCGGGGAGCTGTTTTTT. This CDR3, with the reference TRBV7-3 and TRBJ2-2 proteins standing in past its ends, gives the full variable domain GAGVSQTPSNKVTEKGKYVELRCDPISGHTALYWYRQSLGQGPEFLIYFQGTGAADDSGLPNDRFFAVRPEGSVSTLKIQRTERGDSAVYLCASTEPNTGELFFGEGSRLTVL.